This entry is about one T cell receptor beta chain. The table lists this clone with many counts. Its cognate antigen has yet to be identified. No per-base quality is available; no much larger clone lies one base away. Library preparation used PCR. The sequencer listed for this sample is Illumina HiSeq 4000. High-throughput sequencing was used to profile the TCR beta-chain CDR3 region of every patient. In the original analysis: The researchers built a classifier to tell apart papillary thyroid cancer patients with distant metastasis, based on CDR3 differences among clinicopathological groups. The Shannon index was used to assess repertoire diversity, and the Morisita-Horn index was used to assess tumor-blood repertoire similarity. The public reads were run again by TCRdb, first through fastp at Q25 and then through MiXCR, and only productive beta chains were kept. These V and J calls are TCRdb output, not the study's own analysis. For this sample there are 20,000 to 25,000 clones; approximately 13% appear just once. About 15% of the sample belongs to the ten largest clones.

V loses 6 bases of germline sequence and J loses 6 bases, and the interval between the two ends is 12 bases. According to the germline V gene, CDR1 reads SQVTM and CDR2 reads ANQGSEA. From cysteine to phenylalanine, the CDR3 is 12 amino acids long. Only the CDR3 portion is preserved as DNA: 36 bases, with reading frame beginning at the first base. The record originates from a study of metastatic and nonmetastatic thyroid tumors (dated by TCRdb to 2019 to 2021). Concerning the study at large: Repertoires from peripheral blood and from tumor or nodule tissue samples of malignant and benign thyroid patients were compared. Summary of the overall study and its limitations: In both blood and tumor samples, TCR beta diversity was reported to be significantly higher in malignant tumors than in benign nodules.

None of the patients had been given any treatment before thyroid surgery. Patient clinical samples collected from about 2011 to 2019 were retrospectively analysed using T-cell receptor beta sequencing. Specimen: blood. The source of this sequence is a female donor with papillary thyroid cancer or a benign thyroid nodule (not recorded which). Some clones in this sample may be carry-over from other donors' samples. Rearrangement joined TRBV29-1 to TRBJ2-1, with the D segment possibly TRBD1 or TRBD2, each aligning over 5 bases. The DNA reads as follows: TGCAGCGTCGCCGGGACCCTCAATGAGCAGTTCTTC. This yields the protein CSVAGTLNEQFF.